The T cell receptor beta chain described here comes from a study of T cells in localized non-small cell lung cancer. The repertoire was sequenced with immunoSEQ multiplex PCR; TCRdb's copy has only in-frame clones and lacks some. This table has some 2,500 clones, less than 45% appearing once. This clone was counted a few times. The antigen remains unidentified. Regarding the study as a whole: A higher density of T cells in blood coincided with extended overall survival.

V lost 3 bases and J lost 3, with 9 bases in between. The CDR3 has 13 residues. Germline V gene data show CDR1 as GTSNPN and CDR2 as SVGIG (reference sequence). This chain uses TRBV30 with TRBJ1-5; no clear D gene. The receptor was isolated from a male donor at least 60 years old with stage I squamous cell lung carcinoma. Here the sequenced sample was lung tumor tissue, taken before any cancer treatment. The CDR3 spells CAWSTQLNQPQHF. CDR3 nucleotides: TGTGCCTGGAGCACACAACTCAATCAGCCCCAGCATTTT.